A selection of T cell receptor beta chains follows, all from one sample in a study of T cell responses to AZD1222 COVID-19 vaccine. Measured with immunoSEQ multiplex PCR; TCRdb has only the in-frame clones, and not every one. The sample contains about 140,000 clones, 80% to 95% of which appear only once. The starting material was peripheral blood, obtained on day 0 of AZD1222 vaccination. Receptor source: an adult in good health. CDR3s include the opening cysteine and the closing phenylalanine or tryptophan. Fields, in order: clone size, D gene, V gene, J gene, CDR3 protein, CDR3 DNA. D genes are given only for firm matches. Not every row has a clone size; where given, it reads once, few, many or a size class.

NA	TRBD2	TRBV7-9	TRBJ2-2	CASSVKGTSSSGELFF	TGTGCCAGCAGCGTCAAAGGGACTAGCTCTTCCGGGGAGCTGTTTTTT
NA	NA	TRBV9	TRBJ2-2	CASSTRTGELFF	TGTGCCAGCAGCACCCGCACCGGGGAGCTGTTTTTT
medium-sized	NA	TRBV28	TRBJ2-1	CVAVDSYNEQFF	TGTGTAGCGGTGGACAGTTACAATGAGCAGTTCTTC
NA	NA	TRBV5-4	TRBJ2-4	CASTPIGGQNIQYF	TGTGCCAGCACCCCCATTGGAGGCCAAAACATTCAGTACTTC
NA	TRBD1	TRBV14	TRBJ1-1	CASSQDHGTGNTEAFF	TGTGCCAGCAGCCAAGACCACGGGACAGGGAACACTGAAGCTTTCTTT
NA	NA	TRBV9	TRBJ2-2	CASTLRQNTGELFF	TGTGCCAGCACCCTTCGACAGAACACCGGGGAGCTGTTTTTT
NA	TRBD1	TRBV24-1	TRBJ2-7	CATSDHQTGTGAEQYF	TGTGCCACCAGTGACCACCAAACCGGGACAGGGGCCGAGCAGTACTTC
once	NA	TRBV11-3	TRBJ2-7	CASSARGSSYEQYF	TGTGCCAGCAGCGCCCGGGGAAGCTCCTACGAGCAGTACTTC
NA	TRBD1	TRBV6-2/TRBV6-3	TRBJ1-1	CASSSDDREVEGNTEAFF	TGTGCCAGCAGTTCCGATGACAGGGAGGTAGAAGGAAACACTGAAGCTTTCTTT
once	NA	TRBV28	TRBJ2-3	CASSSINRDGNTDTQYF	TGTGCCAGCAGCTCTATTAACCGGGACGGAAACACAGATACGCAGTATTTT
NA	NA	TRBV29-1	TRBJ1-1	CSVGKAARGGMKAFF	TGCAGCGTTGGGAAAGCAGCAAGAGGTGGTATGAAAGCTTTCTTT
once	NA	TRBV5-6	TRBJ2-7	CASSHRFNLNYEQYF	TGTGCCAGCAGCCACCGTTTTAACCTTAACTACGAGCAGTACTTC
NA	NA	TRBV28	TRBJ1-6	CASITHNSPLHF	TGTGCCAGCATTACCCATAATTCACCCCTCCACTTT
NA	NA	TRBV6-4	TRBJ1-4	CASSRKWGEKLFF	TGTGCCAGCAGTCGGAAATGGGGTGAAAAACTGTTTTTT
NA	NA	TRBV3-1/TRBV3-2	TRBJ1-5	CASSRGHNSNQPQHF	TGTGCCAGCAGCCGCGGACACAATAGCAATCAGCCCCAGCATTTT
NA	NA	TRBV24-1	TRBJ1-4	CATTAPPTTNEKLFF	TGTGCCACCACAGCCCCACCTACAACTAATGAAAAACTGTTTTTT
NA	NA	TRBV28	TRBJ2-1	CASSRGRGYNNEQFF	TGTGCCAGCAGCCGCGGCCGGGGATATAACAATGAGCAGTTCTTC
few	NA	TRBV6-1	TRBJ1-3	CASSDLGPLFGNTIYF	TGTGCCAGCAGTGATCTCGGTCCCCTCTTCGGAAACACCATATATTTT
NA	NA	TRBV21-1	TRBJ2-2	CASSKGTGGTGELFF	TGTGCCAGCAGCAAAGGGACAGGAGGGACCGGGGAGCTGTTTTTT
NA	NA	TRBV10-1	TRBJ1-1	CASIRQETMNTEAFF	TGCGCCAGCATCCGACAGGAAACTATGAACACTGAAGCTTTCTTT
NA	NA	TRBV28	TRBJ2-7	CASSSSQISYEQYF	TGTGCCAGCAGTTCATCGCAGATCTCCTACGAGCAGTACTTC
NA	NA	TRBV27	TRBJ2-7	CASSLLGRSIHYEQYF	TGTGCCAGCAGTTTATTGGGCAGGTCAATTCACTACGAGCAGTACTTC
once	NA	TRBV18	TRBJ2-5	CASSPFMTAQETQYF	TGTGCCAGCTCACCTTTCATGACAGCTCAAGAGACCCAGTACTTC
NA	TRBD1	TRBV7-9	TRBJ1-3	CASRLDRAGNTIYF	TGTGCCAGCAGGCTGGACAGGGCTGGAAACACCATATATTTT
NA	NA	TRBV19	TRBJ1-1	CASRASMGRAFF	TGTGCCAGTAGGGCAAGCATGGGGAGAGCTTTCTTT
NA	NA	TRBV19	TRBJ1-2	CASSALGYGYTF	TGTGCCAGTAGCGCCCTGGGCTATGGCTACACCTTC
NA	NA	TRBV5-1	TRBJ2-7	CASSITPMDSSYEQYF	TGCGCCAGCAGCATAACGCCCATGGACAGTTCCTACGAGCAGTACTTC
NA	NA	TRBV28	TRBJ2-3	CASQEGGAFTDTQYF	TGTGCCAGCCAAGAGGGGGGCGCCTTCACAGATACGCAGTATTTT
NA	NA	TRBV10-3	TRBJ1-4	CAISDDTTTNEKLFF	TGTGCCATCAGTGACGACACCACAACTAATGAAAAACTGTTTTTT